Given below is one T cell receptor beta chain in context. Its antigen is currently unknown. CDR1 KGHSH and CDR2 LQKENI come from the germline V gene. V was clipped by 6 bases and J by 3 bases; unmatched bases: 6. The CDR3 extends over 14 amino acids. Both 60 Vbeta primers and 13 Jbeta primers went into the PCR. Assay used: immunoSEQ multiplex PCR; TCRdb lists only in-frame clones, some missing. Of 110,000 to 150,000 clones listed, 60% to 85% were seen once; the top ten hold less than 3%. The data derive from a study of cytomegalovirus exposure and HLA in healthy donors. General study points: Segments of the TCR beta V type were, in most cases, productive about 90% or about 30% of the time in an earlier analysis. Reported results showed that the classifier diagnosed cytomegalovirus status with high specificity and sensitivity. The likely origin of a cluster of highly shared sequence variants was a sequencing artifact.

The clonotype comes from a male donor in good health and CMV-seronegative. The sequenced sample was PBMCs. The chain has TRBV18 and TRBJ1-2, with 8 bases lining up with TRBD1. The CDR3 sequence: CASSELTGDYGYTF. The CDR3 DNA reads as TGTGCCAGCTCCGAGTTGACAGGGGACTATGGCTACACCTTC.